The 15 T cell receptor beta chains reported below all come from one sample, sequenced in a study of blood T cells in healthy people across ages. With a J-beta primer mix and a sample-barcoded 5' primer, a second PCR ran about 7 to 11 cycles. TCRdb ran MiXCR on the 5' RACE reads and lists one entry per CDR3 protein. The sample records 1.5 million to 2 million distinct CDR3 sequences, around 42% being singletons. Sequencing input: blood. The receptors were sampled from a human donor in good health.

With regard to this clonotype: At one end, the junction sequence differs from germline, possibly due to a read error. V and J are TRBV20-1 and TRBJ2-1, with unresolved D. The CDR3 runs 13 residues. Germline V CDR1 and CDR2: DFQATT, SNEGSKA (reference sequence). This CDR3 reads CSAREGSYSEQFF. Written as DNA, the CDR3 is TGCAGTGCTAGAGAGGGATCTTACAGTGAGCAGTTCTTC.

This clonotype has only a few counts. The genes are TRBV7-8 and TRBJ1-1; weak D call: TRBD1 (6 bases). Germline assignment: CDR1 SGHVS and CDR2 FQNEAQ. The germline V and J ends were trimmed by 5 bases and 4 bases, with 11 bases remaining between them. The CDR3 extends over 13 amino acids. The CDR3 DNA sequence: TGTGCCAGCAGCGATCAGGGGAGCACTGAAGCTTTCTTT. The encoded protein is CASSDQGSTEAFF.

In this sample, this clonotype turned up many times. The chain joins TRBV7-2 to TRBJ2-1, with D unclear. The CDR3 has 13 amino acids. Germline CDR1 is SGHTA and CDR2 is FQGNSA. Trimming took off 2 bases at V and 6 bases at J, with 8 bases between the two ends. The DNA of the CDR3 is TGTGCCAGCAGCTTAACCCGTAGCAATGAGCAGTTCTTC. This sequence encodes CASSLTRSNEQFF.

The chain couples TRBV10-3 to TRBJ1-2; no clear D gene. This CDR3 has 14 amino acids. The germline V gene has CDR1 ENHRY and CDR2 SYGVKD. V dropped 2 bases and J dropped 8 bases, with 15 bases sitting between them. CDR3 DNA sequence: TGTGCCATCAGTGAGAGCGGCAGTACTCAAGGCTACACCTTC. Encoded protein: CAISESGSTQGYTF.

This clonotype was observed at least ten times. Mismatch with germline at one junction end may stem from a read error. This chain connects TRBV5-1 to TRBJ2-5; no clear D gene. This CDR3 is built from 12 residues. Germline CDR1 reads SGHRS; CDR2 reads YFSETQ. The CDR3 region has the DNA TGTGCCAGCAGCTTAGTGGCAGAGACCCAGTACTTC. This encodes CASSLVAETQYF.

V and J are TRBV7-2 and TRBJ1-5; a possible D gene is TRBD1 (5 bases). The germline V gene encodes CDR1 SGHTA and CDR2 FQGNSA. The CDR3 contains 21 residues. V lost 0 bases and J lost 5, with 29 bases in between. The CDR3 sequence is CASSLAVFSFGTDEKDQPQHF. CDR3 nucleotides: TGTGCCAGCAGCTTAGCGGTTTTCTCCTTCGGGACGGACGAGAAGGATCAGCCCCAGCATTTT. Full variable domain (rest looked up from reference TRBV7-2 and TRBJ1-5): GAGVSQSPSNKVTEKGKDVELRCDPISGHTALYWYRQSLGQGLEFLIYFQGNSAPDKSGLPSDRFSAERTGGSVSTLTIQRTQQEDSAVYLCASSLAVFSFGTDEKDQPQHFGDGTRLSIL.

The chain combines TRBV20-1 with TRBJ2-3; D gene ambiguous. The CDR3 contains 13 residues. The germline V gene encodes CDR1 DFQATT and CDR2 SNEGSKA (reference sequence). V was trimmed by 8 bases and J by 7 bases, leaving 19 bases between them. This CDR3 reads CSLIDSTDYTQYF. The CDR3 DNA reads TGCAGTTTGATCGACTCCACGGATTATACGCAGTATTTT.

The chain has TRBV12-3 or TRBV12-4 and TRBJ2-7; D is possibly TRBD1 (6 bases). The J call may be wrong; the DNA end is better matched by TRBJ2-5. CDR3 length: 15 residues. CDR3: CASSLGYRETETQYF. The CDR3 coding sequence is TGTGCCAGCAGTTTAGGGTACAGGGAGACGGAGACCCAGTACTTC.

This chain links TRBV6-6 with TRBJ2-2, with a possible D match to TRBD1 (6 bases). V was clipped by 2 bases and J by 7 bases, with 20 bases between them. This CDR3 has 17 residues. Germline assignment: CDR1 MNHNY and CDR2 SVGAGI (reference sequence). The CDR3 region is CASSYGQGSFRGGELFF. DNA of the CDR3: TGTGCCAGCAGTTACGGCCAGGGGTCATTCCGGGGCGGGGAGCTGTTTTTT.

This sequence joins TRBV18 and TRBJ2-5; TRBD1 matches at 10 bases. The trim removed 4 bases at V and 2 bases at J, leaving 7 bases unmatched. This CDR3 region has 16 residues. CDR1 and CDR2 from the germline V gene are KGHSH and LQKENI. CDR3 protein: CASSQRQGAVQETQYF. CDR3 bases: TGTGCCAGCTCACAGCGACAGGGGGCGGTTCAAGAGACCCAGTACTTC.

The genes are TRBV6-5 and TRBJ1-2; the D is unclear. Germline V lookup: CDR1 MNHEY, CDR2 SVGAGI. The CDR3 spans 13 residues. V lost 6 bases, J lost 6 bases, and 14 bases lay in between. CDR3 sequence: CASSTGSADGYTF. For the CDR3, the DNA is TGTGCCAGCAGCACCGGGTCGGCGGATGGCTACACCTTC.

CDR3 protein: CASSLGLAALTETQYF. The CDR3 nucleotides are TGCGCCAGCAGCTTGGGGCTAGCGGCGTTGACAGAGACCCAGTACTTC. This chain links TRBV5-1 with TRBJ2-5; TRBD2 matches at 7 bases. The CDR3 spans 16 residues. Losses at the gene ends were 0 bases for V and 4 bases for J; bases not matched to a gene: 9. Germline CDR1 SGHRS, CDR2 YFSETQ.

This clonotype appeared many times. This chain uses TRBV7-2 with TRBJ1-2, with a possible D match to TRBD1 (6 bases). Germline loops: CDR1 SGHTA, CDR2 FQGNSA. This CDR3 comprises 16 residues. Between the trimmed V and J ends, which lost 2 bases and 4 bases, there was a span of 17 bases. The DNA for the CDR3 is TGTGCCAGCAGCTTAATCCTAGGGGGGGAGGCCTATGGCTACACCTTC. Amino acids: CASSLILGGEAYGYTF.

In its sample, this clonotype was seen a few times. The chain carries TRBV2 and TRBJ2-1; unclear D gene. Trimming removed 6 bases at V and 8 bases at J, with 17 bases between. Germline V gives CDR1 SNHLY, CDR2 FYNNEI. The CDR3 totals 14 residues. For the CDR3, the DNA is TGTGCCAGCAGGCGAGACGGTGTAGAGGATGAGCAGTTCTTC. This gives the protein CASRRDGVEDEQFF.

A note on this clonotype: The junction departs from germline at one end; a sequencing error may be responsible. The chain joins TRBV6-1 to TRBJ1-2, with D perhaps TRBD1 (6 bases). The CDR3 covers 15 residues. Germline V lookup: CDR1 MNHNS, CDR2 SASEGT. CDR3 coding DNA: TGTGCCATCAGTGACCGGGACACTAAGGGCTATGGCTACACCTTC. Translating it yields CAISDRDTKGYGYTF.